A selection of T cell receptor beta chains follows, all from one sample in a study of cytomegalovirus exposure and HLA in healthy donors. The protocol was immunoSEQ multiplex PCR, while the TCRdb copy is restricted to in-frame clones and leaves out a portion. The repertoire holds over 150,000 clones, with roughly four fifths as singletons. The specimen sequenced was PBMCs. The receptors originated from a young woman in good health and CMV-seronegative. The CDR3 runs from the conserved cysteine through the conserved F or W. D genes are given only for firm matches. A clone size is listed for some rows: how often the clone was seen (once, few, many), or a class if it is expanded.

J,D,V,size,CDR3,DNA
TRBJ2-2,TRBD2,TRBV9,-,CAGSSGGNTGELFF,TGTGCCGGATCTAGCGGGGGGAACACCGGGGAGCTGTTTTTT
TRBJ2-3,-,TRBV28,-,CASLGTDTQYF,TGTGCCAGCCTAGGCACAGATACGCAGTATTTT
TRBJ2-3,TRBD1,TRBV9,-,CASSVGQGTDTQYF,TGTGCCAGCAGCGTAGGACAGGGGACAGATACGCAGTATTTT
TRBJ2-7,-,TRBV21-1,once,CASSREGVPPYEQYF,TGTGCCAGCAGCCGAGAGGGCGTACCACCCTACGAGCAGTACTTC
TRBJ1-2,-,TRBV27,few,CASSLIGQSYGYTF,TGTGCCAGCAGTTTAATTGGGCAATCCTATGGCTACACCTTC
TRBJ2-7,-,TRBV28,-,CASSLPRVPYEQYF,TGTGCCAGCAGTTTACCGCGGGTTCCCTACGAGCAGTACTTC
TRBJ2-7,-,TRBV9,-,CASSDGTLPYEQYF,TGTGCCAGCAGCGACGGGACACTGCCCTACGAGCAGTACTTC
TRBJ2-1,-,TRBV19,once,CASRTQGTGEQFF,TGTGCCAGTAGGACACAGGGTACCGGTGAGCAGTTCTTC
TRBJ1-6,-,TRBV7-9,-,CSSSSGNSPLHF,TGTTCCAGCAGCTCAGGGAATTCACCCCTCCACTTT
TRBJ1-5,-,TRBV28,-,CASSFLRRGNNQPQHF,TGTGCCAGCAGTTTTTTACGAAGGGGCAACAATCAGCCCCAGCATTTT
TRBJ2-2,TRBD1,TRBV5-1,-,CASSTGQGPTGELFF,TGCGCCAGCAGCACCGGACAGGGTCCCACCGGGGAGCTGTTTTTT
TRBJ2-3,-,TRBV5-1,once,CASSLGSVVTDTQYF,TGCGCCAGCAGCTTGGGATCGGTGGTCACAGATACGCAGTATTTT
TRBJ1-5,-,TRBV11-2,-,CASSLSPSGDQPQHF,TGTGCCAGCAGCTTAAGCCCCTCGGGGGATCAGCCCCAGCATTTT
TRBJ2-7,-,TRBV28,-,CASSFSGSLRYEQYF,TGTGCCAGCAGTTTTAGTGGTTCTTTGAGGTACGAGCAGTACTTC
TRBJ1-4,TRBD1,TRBV28,-,CASSLGGTGANEKLFF,TGTGCCAGCAGTTTAGGCGGGACAGGGGCTAATGAAAAACTGTTTTTT
TRBJ2-5,-,TRBV7-2,once,CASSLVRGETQYF,TGTGCCAGCAGCTTAGTCCGAGGGGAGACCCAGTACTTC
TRBJ1-2,TRBD1,TRBV27,-,CASSLRDSYGYTF,TGTGCCAGCAGTTTAAGGGACAGCTATGGCTACACCTTC
TRBJ2-7,TRBD2,TRBV28,-,CASSPSGTKTYEQYF,TGTGCCAGCAGTCCCTCTGGGACTAAAACCTACGAGCAGTACTTC
TRBJ2-2,TRBD2,TRBV7-2,once,CASSPRGANTGELFF,TGTGCCAGCAGCCCCCGGGGGGCGAACACCGGGGAGCTGTTTTTT
TRBJ2-7,-,TRBV6-5,few,CASRKESAAYEQYF,TGTGCCAGCAGAAAGGAGAGTGCGGCCTACGAGCAGTACTTC
TRBJ1-2,-,TRBV27,-,CASSFQVAGYGYTF,TGTGCCAGCAGTTTTCAGGTGGCAGGGTATGGCTACACCTTC
TRBJ1-2,-,TRBV2,-,CASSEALLVRGSLTSNYGYTF,TGTGCCAGCAGTGAAGCGCTTCTGGTGAGAGGATCTTTAACCTCTAACTATGGCTACACCTTC
TRBJ1-2,TRBD1,TRBV18,-,CASSRTTRDREKYTF,TGTGCCAGCTCACGTACGACCCGGGACAGGGAGAAGTACACCTTC
TRBJ1-1,-,TRBV5-1,-,CASSSDGRENTEAFF,TGCGCCAGCAGCTCGGACGGCAGGGAGAACACTGAAGCTTTCTTT
TRBJ2-3,TRBD2,TRBV5-1,once,CASSRGVAGRGTDTQYF,TGCGCCAGCAGCCGGGGGGTAGCGGGAAGGGGCACAGATACGCAGTATTTT
TRBJ1-5,TRBD1,TRBV10-3,-,CAISDSPRDRDQYSNQPQHF,TGTGCCATCAGTGACTCACCGAGAGACAGGGACCAATATAGCAATCAGCCCCAGCATTTT
TRBJ1-2,-,TRBV5-1,once,CASRLDTSPYGYTF,TGCGCCAGCAGGTTGGACACATCTCCCTATGGCTACACCTTC
TRBJ2-7,TRBD2,TRBV5-1,-,CASSFEVTSGYEQYF,TGCGCCAGCAGCTTCGAGGTGACTAGCGGATACGAGCAGTACTTC
TRBJ1-1,TRBD1,TRBV9,few,CASSGQGTEAFF,TGTGCCAGCAGCGGACAGGGGACTGAAGCTTTCTTT
TRBJ2-1,TRBD2,TRBV28,-,CASSLSSSGSYNEQFF,TGTGCCAGCAGTTTATCCTCTAGCGGGAGTTACAATGAGCAGTTCTTC
TRBJ1-2,TRBD1,TRBV28,-,CASSFRDRLNYGYTF,TGTGCCAGCAGTTTTCGGGACAGGCTTAACTATGGCTACACCTTC
TRBJ2-1,TRBD2,TRBV11-1,-,CASTSTLSGRWNEQFF,TGTGCCAGCACTAGCACCCTTAGCGGGAGATGGAATGAGCAGTTCTTC
TRBJ2-2,TRBD2,TRBV27,-,CASSLPPGLETGELFF,TGTGCCAGCAGTTTGCCCCCGGGACTAGAGACCGGGGAGCTGTTTTTT
TRBJ2-7,-,TRBV5-8,-,CASSLGQFEQYF,TGTGCCAGCAGCTTGGGCCAGTTCGAGCAGTACTTC
TRBJ1-1,-,TRBV11-2,-,CASSRNPPEENTEAFF,TGTGCCAGCAGCCGCAACCCCCCAGAAGAAAACACTGAAGCTTTCTTT
TRBJ2-1,TRBD1,TRBV7-9,-,CASSTRTGGSYNEQFF,TGTGCCAGCAGCACACGAACAGGGGGCTCCTACAATGAGCAGTTCTTC
TRBJ2-3,-,TRBV7-8,-,CASSFNRGSTDTQYF,TGTGCCAGCAGCTTTAATCGGGGGAGCACAGATACGCAGTATTTT
TRBJ1-5,-,TRBV2,-,CASSDRVGSQPQHF,TGTGCCAGCAGTGACAGGGTTGGCAGTCAGCCCCAGCATTTT
TRBJ2-7,TRBD1,TRBV27,-,CASSLWQGARSNEQYF,TGTGCCAGCAGTTTATGGCAGGGGGCTCGGAGTAACGAGCAGTACTTC